These 13 T cell receptor beta chains share one sample of origin, sequenced in a study of control samples from healthy donors and cancer patients. Assay: immunoSEQ multiplex PCR; the TCRdb copy retains only in-frame clones and omits some. Of 150,000 or so clones listed, about 87% are singletons. Specimen: blood. These receptors all come from a young man in good health.

The chain employs TRBV3-1 (or the pseudogene TRBV3-2) and TRBJ2-1, with 10 bases that match TRBD1. Germline V CDR1 and CDR2: LGHDT, YNNKEL (reference sequence). The CDR3 covers 16 residues. V dropped 3 bases and J dropped 6; count of bases not matched to a gene: 8. CDR3 nucleotides: TGTGCCAGCAGCCACACCACCGGGACAGGGGCCAATGAGCAGTTCTTC. Protein product: CASSHTTGTGANEQFF.

This chain connects TRBV5-1 to TRBJ2-3, with TRBD2 matching over 9 bases. The CDR3 extends over 16 amino acids. Germline V gene sequence: CDR1 SGHRS, CDR2 YFSETQ. After removal of 0 bases from V and 9 bases from J, the junction contained 11 bases not matched to a gene. The DNA for the CDR3 is TGCGCCAGCAGCTTGGCCGGAAGCGGGGGGCGAGGGACGCAGTATTTT. Translating gives CASSLAGSGGRGTQYF.

The chain combines TRBV9 with TRBJ2-2; TRBD1 aligns across 9 bases. Trimming at V came to 0 bases and at J to 1 base, leaving 1 base not matched to a gene. This CDR3 spans 16 amino acids. The germline CDR1 and CDR2 sequences are SGDLS and YYNGEE. CDR3 sequence: CASSVVGQGNTGELFF. DNA for the CDR3: TGTGCCAGCAGCGTAGTGGGACAGGGGAACACCGGGGAGCTGTTTTTT.

The genes are TRBV6-6 and TRBJ1-2; D remains ambiguous. Germline-derived CDR1 and CDR2 are MNHNY and SVGAGI (reference sequence). This CDR3 is 16 amino acids long. Deletions cut 4 bases from V and 2 bases from J, with 17 bases between. The CDR3 DNA follows: TGTGCCAGCAGTTCAGGACTGATGGTACACAACTATGGCTACACCTTC. It yields the protein CASSSGLMVHNYGYTF.

The CDR3 is CASRPQGLNTEAFF. CDR3 sequence (DNA): TGTGCCAGCAGACCCCAGGGGCTGAACACTGAAGCTTTCTTT. This rearrangement joins TRBV18 to TRBJ1-1; possibly TRBD1 for D (6 bases). The CDR3 runs 14 residues. Trimming pared 8 bases from V and 0 bases from J, leaving 13 bases between. Per germline, CDR1 KGHSH and CDR2 LQKENI. The full variable domain, completed using reference TRBV18 and TRBJ1-1, is NAGVMQNPRHLVRRRGQEARLRCSPMKGHSHVYWYRQLPEEGLKFMVYLQKENIIDESGMPKERFSAEFPKEGPSILRIQQVVRGDSAAYFCASRPQGLNTEAFFGQGTRLTVV.

The DNA of the CDR3 is TGTGCCAGCAGCCCCAGGGATTTCTTGCCCTACAATGAGCAGTTCTTC. Its translation is CASSPRDFLPYNEQFF. The chain couples TRBV3-1 (or the pseudogene TRBV3-2) to TRBJ2-1, with D possibly TRBD1 on 5 matching bases. The CDR3 runs to 16 residues. Germline CDR1 reads LGHDT; CDR2 reads YNNKEL (reference sequence). V lost 4 bases, J lost 2 bases, and 15 bases lay in between.

The genes are TRBV6-5 and TRBJ1-1; D gene ambiguous. V lost 2 bases and J 2 bases, leaving 12 bases between the germline ends. Germline lookup yields CDR1 MNHEY and CDR2 SVGAGI. CDR3 size: 15 residues. DNA for the CDR3: TGTGCCAGCAGTTACCGGCTACCATCTAACACTGAAGCTTTCTTT. Its translation is CASSYRLPSNTEAFF.

This clone has only one observation. The chain couples TRBV25-1 to TRBJ2-7; D not certain. This CDR3 has 11 residues. Germline V gives CDR1 MGHDK, CDR2 SYGVNS. Trimming left V 0 bases short and J 6 bases short, with 3 bases between. For the CDR3, the DNA is TGTGCCAGCAGTGAATACTCCGAGCAGTACTTC. Encoded protein: CASSEYSEQYF.

V is TRBV3-1 (or the pseudogene TRBV3-2) and J is TRBJ2-1, with D maybe TRBD2 (6 bases). V was cut by 0 bases and J by 7 bases, with 13 bases left in between. The CDR3 runs 15 residues. CDR1 and CDR2 (germline): LGHDT, YNNKEL (reference sequence). This chain's CDR3 is CASSQDTGVWNEQFF. Here the CDR3 DNA reads TGTGCCAGCAGCCAAGATACGGGGGTGTGGAATGAGCAGTTCTTC.

This chain connects TRBV18 to TRBJ2-1, with D perhaps TRBD1 (6 bases). This CDR3 spans 18 amino acids. The V and J ends lost 5 bases and 4 bases respectively, with 24 bases between them. Per germline, CDR1 KGHSH and CDR2 LQKENI. CDR3 in amino acids: CASSFSRNTGTFYNEQFF. The CDR3 bases are TGTGCCAGCTCATTCTCCCGAAACACCGGGACATTTTACAATGAGCAGTTCTTC.

This sequence joins TRBV5-6 and TRBJ1-5; 7 positions agree with TRBD1. Per the germline V gene, CDR1 is SGHDT and CDR2 is YYEEEE. Germline trimming cut 0 bases from V and 7 bases from J; bases unmatched to any gene: 4. The CDR3 has 14 amino acids. CDR3 protein: CASSLAPGGQPQHF. DNA for the CDR3: TGTGCCAGCAGCTTGGCGCCAGGGGGACAGCCCCAGCATTTT.

The V call is TRBV3-1 (or the pseudogene TRBV3-2), the J call TRBJ2-2, with 11 bases that match TRBD2. J was trimmed by 4 bases and V by 0 bases; bases with no gene match: 7. The CDR3 is 18 residues long. Germline V gene sequence: CDR1 LGHDT, CDR2 YNNKEL (reference sequence). CDR3 region: CASSQDSGLAGLTGELFF. CDR3 bases: TGTGCCAGCAGCCAAGATTCCGGACTAGCGGGTCTCACCGGGGAGCTGTTTTTT.

V gene TRBV6-6 combines with J gene TRBJ1-1; 7 bases are a match to TRBD1. CDR3 length: 12 residues. J was trimmed by 10 bases and V by 7 bases; bases with no gene match: 9. The germline CDR1 and CDR2 sequences are MNHNY and SVGAGI (reference sequence). The CDR3 protein is CASKVGGAGAFF. In nucleotides, the CDR3 is TGTGCCAGCAAAGTAGGGGGCGCGGGAGCTTTCTTT.